Below, one T cell receptor beta chain is given with its context. This record belongs to a study of blood T cell repertoires in COVID-19. This CDR3 is 14 amino acids long. Germline CDR1 reads LNHDA; CDR2 reads SQIVND (reference sequence). Trimming took off 7 bases at V and 7 bases at J, with 19 bases between the two ends. The protocol was immunoSEQ multiplex PCR, while the TCRdb copy is restricted to in-frame clones and leaves out a portion. The sample has tens of thousands of clones, roughly 85% seen once. The rearrangement uses TRBV19 and TRBJ1-1; D gene uncertain. Source material: peripheral blood. This TCR derives from a human donor in a cohort sampled during active COVID-19. The CDR3 loop is CASKQVVRSFEAFF. In DNA form, the CDR3 reads TGTGCCAGTAAGCAAGTGGTCCGAAGCTTTGAAGCTTTCTTT.